Given below is one TCR beta chain in context. The data belong to a study of cytomegalovirus exposure and HLA in healthy donors. CDR3 length equals 15 residues. V lost 2 bases and J 5 bases, leaving 13 bases between the germline ends. The germline V gene encodes CDR1 SGHTA and CDR2 FQGTGA. 13 Jbeta primers and 60 Vbeta primers were used for the PCR. Per the original data handling: Roughly 81 million unique TCR beta chains, 10 million to 14 million shared, were counted in a later analysis. TCRdb keeps only in-frame clones here, not all; method: immunoSEQ multiplex PCR. Clone size and V and J calls were adopted from that table, with D and trimming inferred from the DNA. The profile covers approximately 100,000 clones, with roughly four fifths appearing a single time and less than 2% taken by the ten largest.

The chain employs TRBV7-3 and TRBJ2-1, with a possible D match to TRBD2 (6 bases). This TCR was sampled from a man in his fifties in good health and CMV-seronegative. Sequenced: PBMCs. In DNA form, the CDR3 reads TGTGCCAGCAGCTTATCTCTGGGGGGTAACAATGAGCAGTTCTTC. It encodes CASSLSLGGNNEQFF.